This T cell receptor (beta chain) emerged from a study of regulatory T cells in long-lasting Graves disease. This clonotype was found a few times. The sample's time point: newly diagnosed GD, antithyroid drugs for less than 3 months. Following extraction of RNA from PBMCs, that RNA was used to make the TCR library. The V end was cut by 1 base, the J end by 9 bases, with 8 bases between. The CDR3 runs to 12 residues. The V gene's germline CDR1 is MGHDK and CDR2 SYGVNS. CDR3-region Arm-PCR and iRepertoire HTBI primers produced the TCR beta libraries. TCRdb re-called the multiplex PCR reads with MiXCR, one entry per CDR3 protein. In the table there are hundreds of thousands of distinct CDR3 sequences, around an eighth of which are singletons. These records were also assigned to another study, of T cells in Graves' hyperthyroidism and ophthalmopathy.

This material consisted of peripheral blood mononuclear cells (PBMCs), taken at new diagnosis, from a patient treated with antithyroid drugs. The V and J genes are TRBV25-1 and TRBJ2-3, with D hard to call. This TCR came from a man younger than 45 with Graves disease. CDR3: CASSEFAGTQYF. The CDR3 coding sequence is TGTGCCAGCAGTGAATTCGCCGGGACGCAGTATTTT. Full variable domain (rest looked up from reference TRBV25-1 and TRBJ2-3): EADIYQTPRYLVIGTGKKITLECSQTMGHDKMYWYQQDPGMELHLIHYSYGVNSTEKGDLSSESTVSRIRTEHFPLTLESARPSHTSQYLCASSEFAGTQYFGPGTRLTVL.